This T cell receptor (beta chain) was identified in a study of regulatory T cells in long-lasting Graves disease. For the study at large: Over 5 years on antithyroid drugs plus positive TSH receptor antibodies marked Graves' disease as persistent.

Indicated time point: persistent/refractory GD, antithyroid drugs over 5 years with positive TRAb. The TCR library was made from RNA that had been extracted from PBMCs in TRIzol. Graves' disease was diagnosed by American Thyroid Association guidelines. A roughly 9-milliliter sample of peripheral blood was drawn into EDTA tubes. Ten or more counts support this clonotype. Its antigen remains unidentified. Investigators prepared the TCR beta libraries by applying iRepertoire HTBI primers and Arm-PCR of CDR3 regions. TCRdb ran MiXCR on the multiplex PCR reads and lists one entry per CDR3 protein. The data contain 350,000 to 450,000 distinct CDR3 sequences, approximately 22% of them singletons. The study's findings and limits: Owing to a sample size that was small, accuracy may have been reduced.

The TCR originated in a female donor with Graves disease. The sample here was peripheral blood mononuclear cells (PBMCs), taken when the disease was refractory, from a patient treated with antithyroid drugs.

CDR3 sequence reads: CACGGEYGYTF. The CDR3 DNA reads TGTGCCTGCGGGGGGGAATATGGCTACACCTTC. The chain uses TRBV30 and TRBJ1-2, with D tentatively TRBD1 (5 bases). This CDR3 comprises 11 residues. The germline V gene encodes CDR1 GTSNPN and CDR2 SVGIG (reference sequence). V lost 6 bases to trimming and J lost 5 bases, with 10 bases between them.